This is a list of T cell receptor beta chains from one sample in a study of blood T cell repertoires in COVID-19. Profiled with immunoSEQ multiplex PCR; TCRdb holds only in-frame clones, not every one. The data contain about 210,000 clones, around 87% of them singletons. The sample taken for sequencing was PBMCs or T cells enriched from blood (not recorded which). The receptors shown here come from a young man in a cohort exposed to, infected with or recovered from COVID-19 (not recorded which). Both conserved end residues are part of each CDR3. Fields, in order: clone size, V gene, J gene, D gene, CDR3 DNA, CDR3 protein. The D gene is left open where the match is weak. Not all rows give a size; the values are once, few, many and, for expanded clones, a class.

.,TRBV7-2,TRBJ2-7,TRBD2,TGTGCCAGCAGCTCACCGGGACTAGCGGGAGGCTCCTACGAGCAGTACTTC,CASSSPGLAGGSYEQYF
.,TRBV5-1,TRBJ1-1,.,TGCGCCAGCATCCCAGGAGGGTCGACAGTTCCTAACACTGAAGCTTTCTTT,CASIPGGSTVPNTEAFF
.,TRBV4-1,TRBJ1-1,.,TGCGCCAGCAGCCAAGTGGGGGGAAGGAACACTGAAGCTTTCTTT,CASSQVGGRNTEAFF
.,TRBV13,TRBJ2-1,.,TGTGCCAGCAGCTTCACGCCTGGAGGATACAATGAGCAGTTCTTC,CASSFTPGGYNEQFF
.,TRBV5-1,TRBJ2-7,.,TGCGCCAGCAGCTTGGCGGCGGGTTCGTACTACGAGCAGTACTTC,CASSLAAGSYYEQYF
.,TRBV11-2,TRBJ2-1,.,TGTGCCAGCAGCTTGGTCGGGGGTGAGCAGTTCTTC,CASSLVGGEQFF
once,TRBV28,TRBJ2-2,.,TGTGCCAGCAGGCTACCCGAAGGGCGGCGGGTAGCCGGGGAGCTGTTTTTT,CASRLPEGRRVAGELFF
.,TRBV3-1/TRBV3-2,TRBJ2-7,TRBD2,TGTGCCAGCAGCCAGAAGGGACTAGCGGATTACGAGCAGTACTTC,CASSQKGLADYEQYF
few,TRBV5-6,TRBJ1-3,.,TGTGCCAGCAGGGAAGGTGGAGGCACCATATATTTT,CASREGGGTIYF
.,TRBV28,TRBJ1-6,.,TGTGCCAGCAGCCCGTCCCCGAATTCACCCCTCCACTTT,CASSPSPNSPLHF
.,TRBV7-2,TRBJ1-3,.,TGTGCCAGCAGCTTAGTGGCGGGTGGAAACACCATATATTTT,CASSLVAGGNTIYF
.,TRBV28,TRBJ1-2,.,TGTGCCAGCAGTTTACAGGGCCGCTATGGCTACACCTTC,CASSLQGRYGYTF
few,TRBV3-1/TRBV3-2,TRBJ2-2,.,TGTGCCAGCAGCCAATACGGAGGGCCCCGGGAGCTGTTTTTT,CASSQYGGPRELFF
.,TRBV6-5,TRBJ1-2,TRBD1,TGTGCCAGCAGTTCAGGACAGGGGTTGCCGGGGGGCTACACCTTC,CASSSGQGLPGGYTF
.,TRBV27,TRBJ2-3,.,TGTGCCAGCAGCGCCCAGGGTAGCGGTAAGACGCAGTATTTT,CASSAQGSGKTQYF
once,TRBV7-9,TRBJ1-2,.,TGTGCCAGCAGCGGAGAGTTAAACTATGGCTACACCTTC,CASSGELNYGYTF
.,TRBV3-1/TRBV3-2,TRBJ1-2,.,TGTGCCAGCAGCCAAGGGGGGGATGGCTACACCTTC,CASSQGGDGYTF
.,TRBV29-1,TRBJ2-1,TRBD2,TGCAGCGTGGGGATTAGCGGGAGCGCCTACAATGAGCAGTTCTTC,CSVGISGSAYNEQFF
.,TRBV9,TRBJ1-2,TRBD1,TGTGCCAGCAGGGGCGGGACAGGGGCCAACTATGGCTACACCTTC,CASRGGTGANYGYTF
few,TRBV7-2,TRBJ2-2,TRBD2,TGTGCCAGCAGCTTAGTTCTAGCGGGCACCGGGGAGCTGTTTTTT,CASSLVLAGTGELFF
few,TRBV19,TRBJ1-4,.,TGTGCCAGTAGTACCGGTTCAGGGGCAGAAAAACTGTTTTTT,CASSTGSGAEKLFF
.,TRBV28,TRBJ1-6,.,TGTGCCAGCAGTTTTGGAGGTTCCTATAATTCACCCCTCCACTTT,CASSFGGSYNSPLHF
.,TRBV12-3/TRBV12-4,TRBJ2-1,.,TGTGCCAGCAGTTTATGGTCGGGGGATGAGCAGTTCTTC,CASSLWSGDEQFF
.,TRBV4-3,TRBJ1-2,.,TGCGCCAGCAGCCAAGATTCCACCCGGACAGCGGGCTACACCTTC,CASSQDSTRTAGYTF
.,TRBV28,TRBJ2-2,.,TGTGCCAGCAGTACCTGGACAGCGAACACCGGGGAGCTGTTTTTT,CASSTWTANTGELFF
.,TRBV4-1,TRBJ1-1,.,TGCGCCAGCAGCCAGCGGAATGGGAACACTGAAGCTTTCTTT,CASSQRNGNTEAFF
.,TRBV5-8,TRBJ1-2,.,TGTGCCAGCAGCTTCAGGGCTGGCAATGGCTACACCTTC,CASSFRAGNGYTF
.,TRBV6-5,TRBJ1-2,.,TGTGCCAGCAGTAGTCGGGGAGGGTATGGCTACACCTTC,CASSSRGGYGYTF
.,TRBV19,TRBJ2-1,TRBD2,TGTGCCAGTAGTAACGAGGGACTAGCGGGAGGTTACTACAATGAGCAGTTCTTC,CASSNEGLAGGYYNEQFF
.,TRBV3-1/TRBV3-2,TRBJ2-3,.,TGTGCCAGCAGCCCAACCCTGGGGAGTCCCGGAAGCACAGATACGCAGTATTTT,CASSPTLGSPGSTDTQYF
.,TRBV2,TRBJ1-1,TRBD1,TGTGCCAGCAGTGACGACAGGGGGACTGAAGCTTTCTTT,CASSDDRGTEAFF
.,TRBV10-3,TRBJ2-5,.,TGTGCCATCAGTGAGTCTCTAGCGAAGGAGACCCAGTACTTC,CAISESLAKETQYF
.,TRBV15,TRBJ2-7,TRBD2,TGTGCCACCAGCAGAGGCTCTCCTGCAGCGGGATACGAGCAGTACTTC,CATSRGSPAAGYEQYF
.,TRBV19,TRBJ2-1,TRBD2,TGTGCCAGTAGTCTAGCGGGAAATCTTAACAATGAGCAGTTCTTC,CASSLAGNLNNEQFF
.,TRBV4-1,TRBJ2-7,TRBD2,TGCGCCAGCAGCCAAGATATAACTAGCGGGAGGGTTTTCGAGCAGTACTTC,CASSQDITSGRVFEQYF
.,TRBV7-3,TRBJ2-1,.,TGTGCCAGCAGCTTAATCATTGCGGGATACAATGAGCAGTTCTTC,CASSLIIAGYNEQFF
.,TRBV2,TRBJ2-7,TRBD2,TGTGCCAGCAGTGAGGGAGCGGGAGATACCTACGAGCAGTACTTC,CASSEGAGDTYEQYF
.,TRBV6-2/TRBV6-3,TRBJ2-7,.,TGTGCCAGCAGTTATACACAGGTAATCTCCTACGAGCAGTACTTC,CASSYTQVISYEQYF
many,TRBV3-1/TRBV3-2,TRBJ1-5,.,TGTGCCAGCAGCCAAGCCGGGGACAATCAGCCCCAGCATTTT,CASSQAGDNQPQHF
.,TRBV18,TRBJ2-1,.,TGTGCCAGCTCTCCAAAGCAGGGGTCCATTGAGCAGTTCTTC,CASSPKQGSIEQFF